This TCR beta chain was observed in a study of regulatory T cells in long-lasting Graves disease. Study-level background: Antithyroid drugs had been taken by newly diagnosed Graves' patients for under 3 months. General study findings and limits: Relative to new patients (approximately 960), persistent patients exhibited greater sharing of public clonotypes (around 2,500).

Building the TCR beta libraries relied on iRepertoire HTBI primers, and CDR3 regions underwent Arm-PCR. In the study's own analysis: Identified across the samples were approximately 60 TRBV segments and more than twelve TRBJ segments. TCRdb reprocessed the multiplex PCR reads with MiXCR, giving one entry per CDR3 protein. V and J calls and clone size were set by TCRdb, not the authors. The sample yields about 540,000 distinct CDR3 sequences, less than 15% seen once. Time point denoted: newly diagnosed GD, antithyroid drugs for less than 3 months. The TCR library used RNA extracted from PBMCs. A nine-milliliter sample of peripheral blood was drawn into EDTA tubes. Looked up from germline, CDR1 is SGHTA and CDR2 is FQGTGA. The CDR3 is 13 amino acids. The V gene end was trimmed by 6 bases and the J gene end by 3 bases; junction bases not matched to a gene: 3. At least ten counts were recorded for this clonotype. The antigen is undetermined.

The same data also went into a second study, on T cells in Graves' hyperthyroidism and ophthalmopathy.

This material consisted of peripheral blood mononuclear cells (PBMCs), taken at new diagnosis, from a patient treated with antithyroid drugs. The rearrangement links TRBV7-3 to TRBJ2-5; 8 nucleotides agree with TRBD2. This clonotype was obtained from a man in his thirties or forties with Graves disease. The CDR3 sequence is CASSQAGEETQYF. The DNA of the CDR3 is TGTGCCAGCAGTCAAGCGGGAGAAGAGACCCAGTACTTC.